The 23 T cell receptor beta chains below were found in one sample sequenced in a study of blood T cell repertoires in COVID-19. Measured with immunoSEQ multiplex PCR; TCRdb has only the in-frame clones, and not every one. The table lists 180,000 or so clones, 70% to 90% of them singletons. Sequenced sample: peripheral blood. These receptors were taken from a man in his sixties with acute or convalescent COVID-19.

This chain joins TRBV7-9 and TRBJ1-1; 7 nucleotides match TRBD1. The CDR3 length is 11 residues. The V gene's germline CDR1 is SEHNR and CDR2 FQNEAQ (reference sequence). V lost 5 bases and J lost 11; bases outside the gene matches: 5. CDR3 nucleotides: TGTGCCAGCAGCCCACAGGGGCCCGCTTTCTTT. It codes for CASSPQGPAFF.

The chain joins TRBV28 to TRBJ2-2, with D possibly matching TRBD2 (6 bases). CDR3 length equals 14 residues. V lost 5 bases and J 4 bases, leaving 11 bases between the germline ends. Germline-derived CDR1 and CDR2 are MDHEN and SYDVKM. The CDR3: CASSKPGLTGELFF. In DNA form, the CDR3 reads TGTGCCAGCAGTAAACCGGGACTCACCGGGGAGCTGTTTTTT.

A few counts support this clone. This chain connects TRBV5-1 to TRBJ2-7, with TRBD1 as a possible D gene (5 bases). The germline CDR1 and CDR2 sequences are SGHRS and YFSETQ. The V end lost 2 bases, the J end lost 2 bases, and 8 bases lay between the germline ends. The CDR3 runs to 13 residues. This chain's CDR3 is CASSFDSAYEQYF. CDR3 sequence (DNA): TGCGCCAGCAGCTTCGACAGTGCCTACGAGCAGTACTTC. Based on the CDR3 plus reference TRBV5-1 and TRBJ2-7, the full variable domain is KAGVTQTPRYLIKTRGQQVTLSCSPISGHRSVSWYQQTPGQGLQFLFEYFSETQRNKGNFPGRFSGRQFSNSRSEMNVSTLELGDSALYLCASSFDSAYEQYFGPGTRLTVT.

The chain has TRBV6-6 and TRBJ1-6; weak D call: TRBD1 (6 bases). Between the trimmed V and J ends, which lost 0 bases and 7 bases, there was a span of 10 bases. CDR3 length: 15 amino acids. Germline CDR1 is MNHNY and CDR2 is SVGAGI (reference sequence). The CDR3 reads CASSYSDRPNSPLHF. The CDR3 DNA reads as TGTGCCAGCAGTTACTCCGACAGGCCAAATTCACCCCTCCACTTT.

The chain employs TRBV12-3 or TRBV12-4 and TRBJ1-2; 8 bases agree with TRBD1. This CDR3 has 12 residues. V shed 5 bases, J shed 8 bases, and the junction held 4 bases outside the gene matches. The CDR3 loop is CASSQGAKGYTF. The CDR3 region has the DNA TGTGCCAGCAGTCAGGGGGCGAAAGGCTACACCTTC.

This chain uses TRBV27 with TRBJ1-2; D unclear. Per germline, CDR1 MNHEY and CDR2 SMNVEV (reference sequence). This CDR3 contains 14 residues. The V and J ends lost 6 bases and 1 base respectively, with 12 bases between them. This CDR3 reads CASSSVHLNYGYTF. CDR3 DNA sequence: TGTGCCAGCAGCTCGGTCCACCTTAACTATGGCTACACCTTC.

V usage is TRBV7-3 and J usage is TRBJ2-1, with TRBD1 matching over 8 bases. Trimming cost V 2 bases and J 3 bases; bases outside gene matches: 15. The CDR3 has 19 residues. CDR1 SGHTA and CDR2 FQGTGA come from the germline V gene. CDR3 sequence reads: CASSLQGASTPKDYNEQFF. CDR3 nucleotide sequence: TGTGCCAGCAGCTTACAGGGGGCGAGCACACCAAAAGACTACAATGAGCAGTTCTTC.

The genes are TRBV19 and TRBJ2-1, with TRBD2 matching 15 bases. The V gene end was trimmed by 5 bases and the J gene end by 8 bases; junction bases not matched to a gene: 4. The CDR3 extends over 15 amino acids. Germline V gives CDR1 LNHDA, CDR2 SQIVND (reference sequence). Here the CDR3 DNA reads TGTGCCAGTAGTCGGACTAGCGGGAGGGCCGATGAGCAGTTCTTC. It encodes CASSRTSGRADEQFF.

The rearrangement links TRBV7-9 to TRBJ2-5, with TRBD2 matching 7 bases. Germline trimming cut 3 bases from V and 1 base from J; bases unmatched to any gene: 11. Germline lookup yields CDR1 SEHNR and CDR2 FQNEAQ (reference sequence). The CDR3 spans 17 residues. In nucleotides, the CDR3 is TGTGCCAGCAGCTTTGGTTGGGCGGGAGCTACCCAAGAGACCCAGTACTTC. Translated, it gives CASSFGWAGATQETQYF.

The CDR3 DNA follows: TGTGCCAGCAGGGGACTAGCGGGCGCTGGCACAGATACGCAGTATTTT. Protein sequence: CASRGLAGAGTDTQYF. V is TRBV2 and J is TRBJ2-3, with 12 bases identical to TRBD2. J gave up 1 base and V 6 bases, and 5 bases lay outside the gene matches. The CDR3 runs to 16 residues. Germline V lookup: CDR1 SNHLY, CDR2 FYNNEI.

This clone was observed a few times. The chain joins TRBV6-5 to TRBJ1-1, with D hard to call. CDR3 length: 14 residues. Trimming took 4 bases from V and 1 from J, leaving 10 bases between them. Per the germline V gene, CDR1 is MNHEY and CDR2 is SVGAGI. The CDR3 reads CASSSVRENTEAFF. As DNA, the CDR3 is TGTGCCAGCAGTTCCGTGAGGGAGAACACTGAAGCTTTCTTT.

V is TRBV4-1 and J is TRBJ2-1; 7 bases line up with TRBD2. The CDR3 sequence is 16 residues long. The V gene's germline CDR1 is MGHRA and CDR2 YSYEKL. The J segment lost 12 bases and the V segment lost 3 bases, leaving 17 bases of the junction unmatched. DNA for the CDR3: TGCGCCAGCAGCCAGTGGGTTCGAGTAGCGGGCCGGGGGCAGTTCTTC. Amino acids: CASSQWVRVAGRGQFF.

The chain is built from TRBV5-6 and TRBJ2-5; D may be TRBD2 (6 bases). Per germline, CDR1 SGHDT and CDR2 YYEEEE. CDR3 length equals 16 residues. Trimming cost V 0 bases and J 2 bases, with 14 bases left between them. The CDR3 nucleotides are TGTGCCAGCAGCTTGGGGGCCGGGAGTGGACAAGAGACCCAGTACTTC. Its protein product is CASSLGAGSGQETQYF. The whole variable domain, filled in from reference TRBV5-6 and TRBJ2-5, reads DAGVTQSPTHLIKTRGQQVTLRCSPKSGHDTVSWYQQALGQGPQFIFQYYEEEERQRGNFPDRFSGHQFPNYSSELNVNALLLGDSALYLCASSLGAGSGQETQYFGPGTRLLVL.

The rearrangement uses TRBV7-3 and TRBJ2-1, with D perhaps matching TRBD2 (5 bases). V lost 2 bases and J 4 bases, leaving 12 bases between the germline ends. Germline loops: CDR1 SGHTA, CDR2 FQGTGA. The CDR3 consists of 15 residues. The CDR3 DNA reads TGTGCCAGCAGCTTAGAGGGTCGCTATTACAATGAGCAGTTCTTC. Its protein product is CASSLEGRYYNEQFF.

The chain couples TRBV6-1 to TRBJ2-3, with D possibly matching TRBD2 (6 bases). CDR3 length: 15 amino acids. In germline, CDR1 is MNHNS, CDR2 SASEGT. V dropped 3 bases and J dropped 4 bases, with 14 bases sitting between them. CDR3 DNA: TGTGCCAGCAGTGAGGCGGTCCCGGGGGCAGATACGCAGTATTTT. It yields the protein CASSEAVPGADTQYF.

The gene calls are TRBV28 and TRBJ2-6; a possible D gene is TRBD2 (5 bases). V lost 5 bases and J 4 bases, leaving 12 bases between the germline ends. Germline V gives CDR1 MDHEN, CDR2 SYDVKM. The CDR3 sequence is 15 residues long. CDR3 sequence: CASSRSVDGANVLTF. The CDR3 nucleotides are TGTGCCAGCAGTCGTAGCGTCGACGGGGCCAACGTCCTGACTTTC.

This clone occurred a few times. V usage is TRBV19 and J usage is TRBJ1-1, with TRBD1 as a possible D gene (6 bases). With 4 bases removed from V and 2 bases from J, the gap between germline ends came to 11 bases. The germline V gene encodes CDR1 LNHDA and CDR2 SQIVND (reference sequence). The CDR3 contains 14 residues. CDR3: CASSTRGYNTEAFF. The CDR3 nucleotides read TGTGCCAGTAGTACCAGGGGATATAACACTGAAGCTTTCTTT.

The chain carries TRBV7-9 and TRBJ1-5; 10 bases line up with TRBD1. There are 16 residues in the CDR3. The ends lost 4 bases at V and 7 bases at J; junction bases unmatched: 10. Per the germline V gene, CDR1 is SEHNR and CDR2 is FQNEAQ (reference sequence). In nucleotides, the CDR3 is TGTGCCAGCAGCTCAGATCGGGGGACAGGGGACCAGCCCCAGCATTTT. Translated, it gives CASSSDRGTGDQPQHF.

The V call is TRBV4-1, the J call TRBJ1-4; 7 bases fit TRBD1. This CDR3 region has 19 residues. The junction had 10 bases not matched to a gene; V was cut back by 0 bases and J by 0 bases. Germline V lookup: CDR1 MGHRA, CDR2 YSYEKL. CDR3 nucleotide sequence: TGCGCCAGCAGCCAAGATGGGACAGCTAAAAGTGCAACTAATGAAAAACTGTTTTTT. Protein sequence: CASSQDGTAKSATNEKLFF.

J is TRBJ1-2 and V is TRBV7-9, with D perhaps TRBD1 (5 bases). The CDR3 loop spans 16 amino acids. In germline, CDR1 is SEHNR, CDR2 FQNEAQ (reference sequence). V gave up 0 bases and J gave up 4 bases, with 15 bases separating them. The CDR3 DNA is TGTGCCAGCAGCTTAGCAAGCCAGGGCAATACCTATGGCTACACCTTC. The encoded protein is CASSLASQGNTYGYTF.

This clone was detected only once. The rearrangement joins TRBV28 to TRBJ2-3; 13 bases are a match to TRBD2. Trimming at V came to 9 bases and at J to 5 bases, leaving 8 bases not matched to a gene. The CDR3 totals 15 residues. CDR1 MDHEN and CDR2 SYDVKM come from the germline V gene. This CDR3 is CASSTSGRSLDTQYF. The CDR3 nucleotides read TGTGCCAGTTCGACTAGCGGGAGGAGTTTAGATACGCAGTATTTT.

This chain links TRBV12-3 or TRBV12-4 with TRBJ2-7, with 8 nucleotides matching TRBD2. After removal of 4 bases from V and 4 bases from J, the junction contained 3 bases not matched to a gene. The CDR3 consists of 13 residues. The CDR3 region is CASSYSGKYEQYF. The CDR3 DNA follows: TGTGCCAGCAGTTATAGCGGGAAATACGAGCAGTACTTC.

The chain is built from TRBV28 and TRBJ1-3, with D perhaps TRBD1 (6 bases). The CDR3 extends over 15 amino acids. The V gene's germline CDR1 is MDHEN and CDR2 SYDVKM. V gave up 6 bases and J gave up 7 bases, with 19 bases separating them. Here the CDR3 DNA reads TGTGCCAGCAGCCTACACCGGACAGCCCTTAACACCATATATTTT. Translating gives CASSLHRTALNTIYF.